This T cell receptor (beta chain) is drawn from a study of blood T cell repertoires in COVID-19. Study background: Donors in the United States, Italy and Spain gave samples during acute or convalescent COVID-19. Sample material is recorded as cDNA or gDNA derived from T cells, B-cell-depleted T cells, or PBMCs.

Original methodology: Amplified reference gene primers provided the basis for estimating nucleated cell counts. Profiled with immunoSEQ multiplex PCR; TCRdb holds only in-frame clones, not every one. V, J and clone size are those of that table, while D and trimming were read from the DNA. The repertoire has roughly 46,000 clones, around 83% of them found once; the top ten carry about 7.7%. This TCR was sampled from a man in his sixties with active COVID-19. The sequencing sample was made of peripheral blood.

CDR3 sequence reads: CASSVSGGNGYTF. The CDR3 coding sequence is TGTGCCAGCAGCGTATCAGGGGGCAATGGCTACACCTTC. The chain joins TRBV9 to TRBJ1-2; 8 bases are shared with TRBD1. CDR1 SGDLS and CDR2 YYNGEE come from the germline V gene. V gave up 1 base and J gave up 6 bases; unmatched junction bases: 2. The CDR3 sequence is 13 residues long.